The 9 T cell receptor beta chains presented below share a single source sample, sequenced in a study of T cells in Graves' hyperthyroidism and ophthalmopathy. TCR beta CDR3 region amplification was performed from RNA transcripts. The TCR CDR3 was amplified in a first-round RT-PCR using the HTBI primer set. TCRdb reprocessed the multiplex PCR reads via MiXCR and lists one record per CDR3 protein. The sample holds over 500,000 distinct CDR3 sequences, 14% seen once. The specimen sequenced was blood. These receptors originate from a woman aged 40 to 55 with Graves' hyperthyroidism.

This clonotype was detected ten times or more. This sequence joins TRBV12-3 or TRBV12-4 and TRBJ2-3, with D unclear. This CDR3 has 15 residues. V was trimmed by 3 bases and J by 2 bases, leaving 12 bases between them. Written as DNA, the CDR3 is TGTGCCAGCAGTTTCGGGTACGGAACCACAGATACGCAGTATTTT. As protein: CASSFGYGTTDTQYF.

The V call is TRBV28, the J call TRBJ2-7; 10 bases are shared with TRBD2. The trim removed 3 bases at V and 4 bases at J, leaving 9 bases unmatched. CDR3 length equals 16 residues. Germline V gene lookup returns CDR1 MDHEN and CDR2 SYDVKM. The CDR3 DNA reads TGTGCCAGCAGTTTCCCCAGCGGGAGGGCCTTTTACGAGCAGTACTTC. Translated: CASSFPSGRAFYEQYF.

The V and J genes are TRBV18 and TRBJ2-7, with 8 bases identical to TRBD1. The CDR3 length is 14 residues. Per germline, CDR1 KGHSH and CDR2 LQKENI. V was clipped by 8 bases and J by 3 bases; unmatched bases: 9. The CDR3 protein is CASKPTGDVYEQYF. In DNA, the CDR3 is TGTGCCAGCAAACCGACAGGGGATGTCTACGAGCAGTACTTC.

The chain joins TRBV24-1 to TRBJ2-3; TRBD1 matches 9 bases. The CDR3 loop spans 13 amino acids. Germline CDR1 reads KGHDR; CDR2 reads SFDVKD. CDR3 protein: CATTGGEADTQYF. The CDR3 nucleotides read TGTGCGACTACAGGGGGCGAGGCAGATACGCAGTATTTT.

This clonotype was found many times. The chain uses TRBV11-2 and TRBJ2-2, with a possible D match to TRBD2 (5 bases). V was clipped by 6 bases and J by 6 bases, with 17 bases between them. The CDR3 covers 15 residues. Germline V gene data show CDR1 as SGHAT and CDR2 as FQNNGV. Written as DNA, the CDR3 is TGTGCCAGCAGACCAGCAGGAGGTGGCTCCGGGGAGCTGTTTTTT. Its protein product is CASRPAGGGSGELFF.

The chain employs TRBV7-9 and TRBJ2-5; 7 nucleotides line up with TRBD2. CDR3 length: 16 residues. Trimming at V came to 5 bases and at J to 5 bases, leaving 14 bases not matched to a gene. The germline V gene encodes CDR1 SEHNR and CDR2 FQNEAQ (reference sequence). Here the CDR3 reads CASSQDRGSGQETQYF. For the CDR3, the DNA is TGTGCCAGCAGCCAAGATCGCGGGAGTGGTCAGGAGACCCAGTACTTC.

This clonotype was detected ten times or more. V gene TRBV3-1 combines with J gene TRBJ2-2, with D maybe TRBD2 (5 bases). CDR1 and CDR2 from the germline V gene are LGHDT and YNNKEL (reference sequence). This CDR3 region has 14 residues. V lost 7 bases to trimming and J lost 3 bases, with 12 bases between them. The CDR3 sequence: CASMGRPDTGELFF. Written as DNA, the CDR3 is TGTGCCAGCATGGGGAGACCGGACACCGGGGAGCTGTTTTTT.

In its sample, this clonotype was seen a few times. V and J are TRBV4-1 and TRBJ2-2; 10 bases are a match to TRBD2. The germline CDR1 and CDR2 sequences are MGHRA and YSYEKL. J was trimmed by 7 bases and V by 4 bases; bases with no gene match: 18. The CDR3 runs to 19 residues. The DNA of the CDR3 is TGCGCCAGCAGCCTAACGCGACCAGCGGGAGGGGGGTTCGGCGGGGAGCTGTTTTTT. Its translation is CASSLTRPAGGGFGGELFF.

V and J are TRBV20-1 and TRBJ2-6, with D perhaps TRBD2 (7 bases). The CDR3 is 16 residues long. CDR1 and CDR2 (germline): DFQATT, SNEGSKA (reference sequence). V was trimmed by 5 bases and J by 2 bases, leaving 16 bases between them. The CDR3 DNA follows: TGCAGTGCTGGACTAGGGGGAGGGCCTGGGGCCAACGTCCTGACTTTC. It translates to CSAGLGGGPGANVLTF.